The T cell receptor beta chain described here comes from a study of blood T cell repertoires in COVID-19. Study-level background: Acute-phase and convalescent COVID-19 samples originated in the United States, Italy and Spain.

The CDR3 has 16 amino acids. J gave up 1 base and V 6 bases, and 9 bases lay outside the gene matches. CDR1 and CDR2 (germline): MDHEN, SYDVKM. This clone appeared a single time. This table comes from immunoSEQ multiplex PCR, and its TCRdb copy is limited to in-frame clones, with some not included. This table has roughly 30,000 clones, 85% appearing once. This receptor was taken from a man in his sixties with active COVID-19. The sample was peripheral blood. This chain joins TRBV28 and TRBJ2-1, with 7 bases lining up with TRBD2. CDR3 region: CASRSLLASSYNEQFF. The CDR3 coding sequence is TGTGCCAGCAGATCCTTACTAGCGTCATCCTACAATGAGCAGTTCTTC.